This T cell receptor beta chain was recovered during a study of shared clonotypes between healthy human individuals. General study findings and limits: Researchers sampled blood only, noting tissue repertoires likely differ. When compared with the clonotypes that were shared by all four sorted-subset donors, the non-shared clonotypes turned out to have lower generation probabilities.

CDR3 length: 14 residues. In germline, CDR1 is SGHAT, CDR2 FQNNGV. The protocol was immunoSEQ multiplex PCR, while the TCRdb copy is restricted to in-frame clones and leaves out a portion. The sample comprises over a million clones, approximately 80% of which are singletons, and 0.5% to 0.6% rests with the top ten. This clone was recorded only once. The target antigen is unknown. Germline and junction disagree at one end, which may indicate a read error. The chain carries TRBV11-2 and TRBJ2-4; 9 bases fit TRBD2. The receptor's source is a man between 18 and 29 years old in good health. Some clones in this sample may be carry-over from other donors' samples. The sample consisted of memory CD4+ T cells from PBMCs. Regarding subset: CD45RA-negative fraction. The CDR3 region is CASGLASGRNIQYF. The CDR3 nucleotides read TGTGCCAGCGGCTTGGCCAGCGGGAGGAACATTCAGTACTTC.